A single sample is the source of the 17 T cell receptor beta chains below, sequenced in a study of T cells in Graves' hyperthyroidism and ophthalmopathy. RNA transcripts served as the template for amplifying TCR beta CDR3 regions. The TCR CDR3 first-round RT-PCR relied on the HTBI primer set. In TCRdb, the multiplex PCR reads were re-called with MiXCR into one record per CDR3 protein. The sample gives 800,000 or so distinct CDR3 sequences, more than 30% of which show up once; approximately 8.7% is in the top ten. The sequenced sample consisted of blood. The receptors were sampled from a young man with Graves' hyperthyroidism.

The chain links TRBV2 to TRBJ2-1; D remains unclear. Trimming shortened V by 7 bases and J by 6 bases, and 4 bases separated the two germline ends. Germline V gene data show CDR1 as SNHLY and CDR2 as FYNNEI. This CDR3 is 10 amino acids long. Here the CDR3 reads CASKSNEQFF. The CDR3 DNA follows: TGTGCCAGCAAGAGCAATGAGCAGTTCTTC.

This clonotype has more than one count but fewer than ten. The rearrangement uses TRBV20-1 and TRBJ1-6; no reliable D call. Germline-derived CDR1 and CDR2 are DFQATT and SNEGSKA (reference sequence). The V and J ends lost 0 bases and 0 bases respectively, with 12 bases between them. The CDR3 has 17 amino acids. CDR3 region: CSARDLDRSSYNSPLHF. In DNA form, the CDR3 reads TGCAGTGCTAGAGATCTCGACCGGAGCTCCTATAATTCACCCCTCCACTTT.

This clonotype has ten or more counts. The J gene is TRBJ1-2, the V gene TRBV10-3, with D possibly being TRBD1 (5 bases). Trimming removed 8 bases at V and 8 bases at J, with 21 bases between. Germline values: CDR1 ENHRY, CDR2 SYGVKD. This CDR3 is 14 amino acids long. CDR3 protein: CAIGASPGAEGYTF. The CDR3 DNA is TGTGCCATCGGGGCCTCGCCGGGAGCGGAAGGCTACACCTTC.

The genes are TRBV9 and TRBJ2-5; perhaps TRBD2 as D (6 bases). The germline CDR1 and CDR2 sequences are SGDLS and YYNGEE. The germline V and J ends were trimmed by 0 bases and 3 bases, with 12 bases remaining between them. The CDR3 runs to 15 residues. The CDR3 DNA sequence: TGTGCCAGCAGCGTAGCCGCTTGGGGGGAAGAGACCCAGTACTTC. Its translation: CASSVAAWGEETQYF.

Concerning this clonotype itself: Its ends do not fully match the called genes, so a read error is possible. The CDR3 nucleotides read TGTGCCAGAAGCTTAGGGGACATTGAGACCCAGTACTTC. It translates to CARSLGDIETQYF. V is TRBV7-9 and J is TRBJ2-5; D might be TRBD1 (6 bases). Germline values: CDR1 SEHNR, CDR2 FQNEAQ (reference sequence). CDR3 size: 13 residues.

The chain combines TRBV9 with TRBJ2-2; TRBD1 agrees at 7 bases. J lost 0 bases, V lost 5 bases, and 10 bases had no gene match. Germline lookup yields CDR1 SGDLS and CDR2 YYNGEE. This CDR3 comprises 17 residues. The CDR3 reads CASSALTGRANTGELFF. In DNA, the CDR3 is TGTGCCAGCAGTGCACTGACAGGGAGAGCGAACACCGGGGAGCTGTTTTTT.

As for this clonotype: One end of the junction varies from germline; a read error may be responsible. This chain joins TRBV9 and TRBJ2-5; perhaps TRBD1 as D (7 bases). Germline V lookup: CDR1 SGDLS, CDR2 YYNGEE. This CDR3 contains 14 residues. The CDR3 nucleotides read TGTGCCAGCAGCGAGGGGGCCTGGGAGGAGACCCGGTACTTC. Amino acid sequence: CASSEGAWEETRYF.

This chain connects TRBV15 to TRBJ2-5; tentatively, D is TRBD1 (5 bases). The length of the CDR3 is 16 residues. Trimming took 0 bases from V and 9 from J, leaving 20 bases between them. Germline CDR1 LNHNV, CDR2 YYDKDF (reference sequence). The CDR3 loop is CATSRDRQWGDQPQYF. The CDR3 nucleotides are TGTGCCACCAGCAGAGATAGGCAGTGGGGCGATCAGCCCCAGTACTTC.

A remark on this clonotype: Given a much more abundant clone one base away, this may be a read error. This chain links TRBV7-2 with TRBJ2-7; D may be TRBD1 (5 bases). The CDR3 totals 13 residues. CDR1 and CDR2 from the germline V gene are SGHTA and FQGNSA. CDR3 amino acids: CASSQRGSYGQYF. DNA of the CDR3: TGCGCCAGCAGCCAAAGGGGCTCCTACGGGCAGTACTTC.

There are a few counts of this clonotype. V usage is TRBV4-2 and J usage is TRBJ2-7, with 11 bases that match TRBD2. CDR3 size: 14 residues. Looked up from germline, CDR1 is LGHNA and CDR2 is YNFKEQ. The V segment lost 4 bases and the J segment 6 bases; nucleotides outside the gene matches: 5. CDR3 coding DNA: TGTGCCAGCAGCCCCGGGACTAGCGGACCCGAGCAGTACTTC. This translates into CASSPGTSGPEQYF.

About this clonotype itself: One end of the junction does not line up with germline, which may come from a read error. The chain links TRBV29-1 to TRBJ2-7; the D call may be TRBD1 or TRBD2 (5 bases each). CDR1 SQVTM and CDR2 ANQGSEA come from the germline V gene. CDR3 length: 13 residues. In DNA, the CDR3 is TGCAGCGTTGTTAGGGGTGATACCGGGGAGCTGTACTTC. It specifies CSVVRGDTGELYF.

The sample holds a few counts of this clonotype. The J gene is TRBJ2-7, the V gene TRBV20-1; 8 bases are shared with TRBD1. The V and J ends lost 5 bases and 5 bases, in that order; junction bases with no gene match: 2. This CDR3 is built from 11 residues. Germline CDR1 DFQATT, CDR2 SNEGSKA (reference sequence). CDR3: CSADRGHEQYF. The CDR3 region has the DNA TGCAGTGCTGACAGGGGACACGAGCAGTACTTC.

This clonotype was counted many times. The chain recombines TRBV20-1 with TRBJ2-2, with D maybe TRBD1 (5 bases). Trimming pared 6 bases from V and 7 bases from J, leaving 9 bases between. The germline gives CDR1 DFQATT, CDR2 SNEGSKA (reference sequence). CDR3 length: 11 amino acids. The CDR3 sequence is CSAQGIGELFF. The CDR3, as DNA: TGCAGTGCGCAGGGCATCGGGGAGCTGTTTTTT.

This clonotype was seen repeatedly, ten times or more. This chain joins TRBV25-1 and TRBJ2-5; 7 bases align to TRBD2. This CDR3 region has 16 residues. CDR1 is MGHDK, CDR2 SYGVNS, per germline. Unmatched junction bases numbered 9, after V lost 1 base and J lost 4 bases. For the CDR3, the DNA is TGTGCCAGCAGTGAATCAGGAAGGGAGGGTAGAGAGACCCAGTACTTC. It specifies CASSESGREGRETQYF. The full variable domain, in which reference TRBV25-1 and TRBJ2-5 provide the parts outside the CDR3, is EADIYQTPRYLVIGTGKKITLECSQTMGHDKMYWYQQDPGMELHLIHYSYGVNSTEKGDLSSESTVSRIRTEHFPLTLESARPSHTSQYLCASSESGREGRETQYFGPGTRLLVL.

The rearrangement links TRBV2 to TRBJ1-4; D unresolved. Germline V gives CDR1 SNHLY, CDR2 FYNNEI. This CDR3 spans 14 amino acids. Trimming took 4 bases from V and 8 from J, leaving 14 bases between them. Here the CDR3 reads CASSVIAPREKLFF. In nucleotides, the CDR3 is TGTGCCAGCAGTGTAATAGCCCCGAGGGAAAAACTGTTTTTT.

The gene calls are TRBV29-1 and TRBJ1-1; 7 bases map to TRBD1. Trimming took 8 bases from V and 1 from J; bases not matched to a gene: 7. The CDR3 consists of 13 residues. Germline assignment: CDR1 SQVTM and CDR2 ANQGSEA. CDR3 DNA sequence: TGCAGCAGTAGGGGACAGAGGAACACTGAAGCTTTCTTT. Residues: CSSRGQRNTEAFF. Full variable domain (missing parts from reference TRBV29-1 and TRBJ1-1): SAVISQKPSRDICQRGTSLTIQCQVDSQVTMMFWYRQQPGQSLTLIATANQGSEATYESGFVIDKFPISRPNLTFSTLTVSNMSPEDSSIYLCSSRGQRNTEAFFGQGTRLTVV.

This chain connects TRBV5-1 to TRBJ2-7, with 8 positions matching TRBD2. After removal of 7 bases from V and 3 bases from J, the junction contained 6 bases not matched to a gene. Per germline, CDR1 SGHRS and CDR2 YFSETQ. This CDR3 spans 13 amino acids. The CDR3 loop reads CASRGGLDYEQYF. CDR3 nucleotide sequence: TGCGCCAGCCGAGGGGGACTAGACTACGAGCAGTACTTC.